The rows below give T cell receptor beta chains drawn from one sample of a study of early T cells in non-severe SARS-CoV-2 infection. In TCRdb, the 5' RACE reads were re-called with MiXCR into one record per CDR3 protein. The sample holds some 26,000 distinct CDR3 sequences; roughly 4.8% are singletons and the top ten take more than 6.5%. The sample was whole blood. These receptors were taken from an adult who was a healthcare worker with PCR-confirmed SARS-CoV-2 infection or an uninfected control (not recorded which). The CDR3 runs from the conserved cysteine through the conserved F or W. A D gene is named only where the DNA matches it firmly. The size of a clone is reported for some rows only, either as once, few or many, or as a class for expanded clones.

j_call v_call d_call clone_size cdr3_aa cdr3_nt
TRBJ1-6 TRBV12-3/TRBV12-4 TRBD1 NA CASRERQGTPNSPLHF TGTGCCAGCAGAGAAAGACAGGGTACCCCTAATTCACCCCTCCACTTT
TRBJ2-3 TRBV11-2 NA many CASSLGGASTDTQYF TGTGCCAGCAGCTTAGGCGGAGCTAGCACAGATACGCAGTATTTT
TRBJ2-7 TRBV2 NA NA CASSARQISYEQYF TGTGCCAGCAGTGCGCGACAGATTTCCTACGAGCAGTACTTC
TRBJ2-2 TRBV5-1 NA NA CASSVHANPGTGELFF TGCGCCAGCAGCGTCCACGCCAACCCAGGCACCGGGGAGCTGTTTTTT
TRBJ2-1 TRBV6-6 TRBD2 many CASSYSPSGGGNEQFF TGTGCCAGCAGTTACTCCCCGAGCGGGGGAGGAAATGAGCAGTTCTTC
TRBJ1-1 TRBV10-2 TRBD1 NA CASSSLGGNTEAFF TGCGCCAGCAGTTCTTTAGGGGGCAACACTGAAGCTTTCTTT
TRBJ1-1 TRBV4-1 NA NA CASSPGGRGFEAFF TGCGCCAGCAGCCCCGGGGGCAGAGGGTTTGAAGCTTTCTTT
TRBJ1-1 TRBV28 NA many CASSLFTEAFF TGTGCCAGCAGCCTCTTCACTGAAGCTTTCTTT
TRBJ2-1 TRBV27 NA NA CASSPDDNEQFF TGTGCCAGCAGTCCTGACGACAATGAGCAGTTCTTC
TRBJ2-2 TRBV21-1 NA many CASFGASGPTGELFF TGTGCCAGTTTTGGGGCTAGCGGACCCACCGGGGAGCTGTTTTTT
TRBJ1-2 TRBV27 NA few CASSGTPNYGYTF TGTGCCAGCAGTGGAACACCTAACTATGGCTACACCTTC
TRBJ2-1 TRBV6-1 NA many CASGARVNEQFF TGTGCCAGCGGGGCCAGGGTCAATGAGCAGTTCTTC
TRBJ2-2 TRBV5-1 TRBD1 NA CASSSGQGGTGELFF TGCGCCAGCAGCTCAGGACAGGGAGGCACCGGGGAGCTGTTTTTT
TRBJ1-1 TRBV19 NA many CASSIRAVGDGAEAFF TGTGCCAGTAGTATACGCGCCGTGGGGGACGGAGCTGAAGCTTTCTTT
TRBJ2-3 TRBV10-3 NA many CAIRGSTDTQYF TGTGCCATCAGGGGTAGCACAGATACGCAGTATTTT
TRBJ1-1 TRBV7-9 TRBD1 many CASSLRGTGMAEAFF TGTGCCAGCAGCTTAAGGGGGACAGGTATGGCTGAAGCTTTCTTT
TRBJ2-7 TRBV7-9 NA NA CASSLGAGISEQYF TGTGCCAGCAGCTTAGGCGCGGGGATCTCCGAGCAGTACTTC
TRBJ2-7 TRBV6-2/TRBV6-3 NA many CASSYRAESYEQYF TGTGCCAGCAGTTACCGAGCGGAATCCTACGAGCAGTACTTC
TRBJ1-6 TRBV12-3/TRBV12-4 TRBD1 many CASSPMGQYNSPLHF TGTGCCAGCAGTCCAATGGGACAGTATAATTCACCCCTCCACTTT
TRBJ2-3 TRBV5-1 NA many CASSLDASSTDTQYF TGCGCCAGCAGCTTGGATGCGAGTAGCACAGATACGCAGTATTTT
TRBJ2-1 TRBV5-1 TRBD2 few CASSLGTSGNNEQFF TGCGCCAGCAGCTTGGGGACTAGCGGGAACAATGAGCAGTTCTTC
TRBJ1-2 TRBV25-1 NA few CASSELAGGGLGDYGYTF TGTGCCAGCAGTGAATTGGCCGGGGGCGGTTTGGGAGACTATGGCTACACCTTC
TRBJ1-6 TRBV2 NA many CASSIPWPAGNSPLHF TGTGCCAGCAGCATCCCTTGGCCAGCCGGGAATTCACCCCTCCACTTT
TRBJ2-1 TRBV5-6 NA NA CASSLISVSSYNEQFF TGTGCCAGCAGCTTGATATCGGTGAGCTCCTACAATGAGCAGTTCTTC
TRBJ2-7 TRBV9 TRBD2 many CASSKGGLAGSEQYF TGTGCCAGCAGCAAAGGGGGACTAGCGGGTAGCGAGCAGTACTTC
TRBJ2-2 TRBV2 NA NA CASSKAGNTGELFF TGTGCCAGCAGTAAAGCAGGGAACACCGGGGAGCTGTTTTTT
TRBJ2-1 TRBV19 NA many CASSPSTYNEQFF TGTGCCAGTAGTCCCTCCACCTACAATGAGCAGTTCTTC
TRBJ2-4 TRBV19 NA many CASSPLAGQIAKNIQYF TGTGCCAGTAGTCCGCTCGCGGGACAGATAGCCAAAAACATTCAGTACTTC
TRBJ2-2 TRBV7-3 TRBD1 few CASSWPRQGADTGELFF TGTGCCAGCAGCTGGCCGAGACAGGGGGCGGACACCGGGGAGCTGTTTTTT
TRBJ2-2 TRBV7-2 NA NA CASSLDRGAGELFF TGTGCCAGCAGCTTGGATCGTGGGGCCGGGGAGCTGTTTTTT
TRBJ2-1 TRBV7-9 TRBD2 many CASSLEAGGGMGQFF TGTGCCAGCAGCTTAGAGGCTGGCGGGGGAATGGGTCAGTTCTTC
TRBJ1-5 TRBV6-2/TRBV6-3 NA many CASSYSRGAQPQHF TGTGCCAGCAGTTACTCGAGGGGAGCTCAGCCCCAGCATTTT
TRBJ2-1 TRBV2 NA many CASRNSPRGAGMDEQFF TGTGCCAGCCGAAACTCCCCCCGGGGGGCCGGTATGGATGAGCAGTTCTTC
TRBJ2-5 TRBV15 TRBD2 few CATSRDPTSGGNF TGTGCCACCAGCAGAGATCCAACTAGCGGGGGGAACTTC
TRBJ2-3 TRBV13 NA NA CASSPPSSDTQYF TGTGCCAGCAGCCCCCCATCTTCGGATACGCAGTATTTT
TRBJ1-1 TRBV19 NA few CASSSFPGTEAFF TGTGCCAGTTCGTCTTTTCCTGGGACTGAAGCTTTCTTT
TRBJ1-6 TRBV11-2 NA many CASSLSRQGNSPLHF TGTGCCAGCAGCTTAAGTAGGCAGGGAAATTCACCCCTCCACTTT
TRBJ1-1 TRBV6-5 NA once CASSNQNTEAFF TGTGCCAGCAGCAATCAGAACACTGAAGCTTTCTTT
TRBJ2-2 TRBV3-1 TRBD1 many CAARDRVTGELFF TGTGCGGCCCGGGACAGGGTTACCGGGGAGCTGTTTTTT
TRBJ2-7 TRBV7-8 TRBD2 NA CASSKVAGGYEQYF TGTGCCAGCAGTAAAGTAGCGGGAGGTTACGAGCAGTACTTC
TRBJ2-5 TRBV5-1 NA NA CASSSLPTQETQYF TGCGCCAGCAGCTCCCTGCCGACACAAGAGACCCAGTACTTC
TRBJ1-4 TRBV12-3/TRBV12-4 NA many CASSQLEGRSRKLFF TGTGCCAGCAGTCAACTCGAAGGACGGTCCCGAAAACTGTTTTTT
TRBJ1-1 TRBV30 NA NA CAWGLGRRGHTEAFF TGTGCCTGGGGATTAGGGCGCAGGGGCCACACTGAAGCTTTCTTT
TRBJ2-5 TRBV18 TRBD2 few CASSPRNLAGAVRETQYF TGTGCCAGCTCACCACGAAACCTAGCGGGGGCCGTCCGAGAGACCCAGTACTTC
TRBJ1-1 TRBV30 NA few CASRGTGTWAFF TGTGCCTCCAGGGGTACGGGGACCTGGGCTTTCTTT